Presented here are 32 T cell receptor beta chains from one specimen sequenced in a study of T cells in narcolepsy. Data came from immunoSEQ multiplex PCR; TCRdb stores just in-frame clones and leaves some out. The table includes 28,000 or so clones, roughly 86% detected once. The sample taken for sequencing was CD45RA- memory CD4+ T cells from PBMCs. The receptors come from a human donor with narcolepsy.

The chain has TRBV4-1 and TRBJ1-1; no definite D call. The V end was cut by 1 base, the J end by 3 bases, with 15 bases between. The CDR3 length is 16 residues. The germline gives CDR1 MGHRA, CDR2 YSYEKL. This CDR3 reads CASSQVDLVSYTEAFF. The CDR3, as DNA: TGCGCCAGCAGCCAAGTCGACCTAGTTTCGTACACTGAAGCTTTCTTT.

This clone came up once. This sequence joins TRBV5-4 and TRBJ1-4; 7 bases are a match to TRBD1. This CDR3 is 16 amino acids long. Per germline, CDR1 SGHNT and CDR2 YYREEE (reference sequence). With 4 bases clipped from V and 11 bases from J, the junction kept 17 bases outside the gene matches. The CDR3 reads CASSGGDSLVNGKLFF. CDR3 nucleotides: TGTGCCAGCAGCGGAGGGGACAGTCTAGTGAACGGGAAACTGTTTTTT.

The J gene is TRBJ1-1, the V gene TRBV27, with D possibly being TRBD1 (6 bases). CDR1 is MNHEY and CDR2 is SMNVEV in the germline V gene (reference sequence). Trimming pared 6 bases from V and 0 bases from J, leaving 8 bases between. The CDR3 has 13 residues. The CDR3 nucleotides read TGTGCCAGCAGAAGGGACATGAACACTGAAGCTTTCTTT. This encodes CASRRDMNTEAFF.

The rearrangement links TRBV4-2 to TRBJ2-5; 7 bases line up with TRBD1. The CDR3 has 15 residues. The germline gives CDR1 LGHNA, CDR2 YNFKEQ. V was clipped by 0 bases and J by 6 bases; unmatched bases: 7. CDR3 loop: CASSQDDQGEKTQYF. CDR3 nucleotide sequence: TGTGCCAGCAGCCAAGATGACCAGGGGGAAAAGACCCAGTACTTC.

The genes are TRBV18 and TRBJ1-4; D is uncertain. Germline-derived CDR1 and CDR2 are KGHSH and LQKENI. The CDR3 consists of 15 residues. V shed 2 bases and J shed 8 bases, with 15 bases lying between them. The CDR3 DNA sequence: TGTGCCAGCTCACCAATGATTACTCCGGGGGAAAAACTGTTTTTT. Encoded protein: CASSPMITPGEKLFF.

The chain uses TRBV28 and TRBJ1-2; 10 positions match TRBD1. CDR1 and CDR2 (germline): MDHEN, SYDVKM. There are 15 residues in the CDR3. Trimming removed 5 bases from V and 6 bases from J; junction bases left unmatched: 9. The CDR3 region is CASSALTGQGNGYTF. Here the CDR3 DNA reads TGTGCCAGCAGTGCGCTAACGGGACAGGGGAATGGCTACACCTTC.

This rearrangement joins TRBV5-1 to TRBJ2-1; D gene ambiguous. V lost 2 bases and J lost 0, with 6 bases in between. The germline gives CDR1 SGHRS, CDR2 YFSETQ. The CDR3 totals 14 residues. Written as DNA, the CDR3 is TGCGCCAGCAGCTTTACCGCCTCCTACAATGAGCAGTTCTTC. Translating gives CASSFTASYNEQFF.

This chain links TRBV6-1 with TRBJ1-6; no clear D gene. V gave up 1 base and J gave up 6 bases, with 7 bases separating them. Germline V lookup: CDR1 MNHNS, CDR2 SASEGT. The CDR3 covers 14 residues. The CDR3 DNA is TGTGCCAGCAGTGAAGGGCACCTTAATTCACCCCTCCACTTT. This codes for CASSEGHLNSPLHF.

The chain links TRBV2 to TRBJ1-4; 7 bases line up with TRBD1. The CDR3 is 15 residues long. Per the germline V gene, CDR1 is SNHLY and CDR2 is FYNNEI. Trimming cost V 6 bases and J 0 bases; bases outside gene matches: 4. The DNA of the CDR3 is TGTGCCAGCAGAGACAGGGTTGCAACTAATGAAAAACTGTTTTTT. Its protein is CASRDRVATNEKLFF.

CDR3 in amino acids: CASRGQLEETQYF. In DNA form, the CDR3 reads TGCGCCAGCAGGGGCCAACTAGAAGAGACCCAGTACTTC. The chain recombines TRBV5-1 with TRBJ2-5, with D possibly being TRBD2 (5 bases). With 5 bases removed from V and 3 bases from J, the gap between germline ends came to 11 bases. Germline loops: CDR1 SGHRS, CDR2 YFSETQ. CDR3 size: 13 residues.

The gene calls are TRBV6-1 and TRBJ1-1; D gene unclear. Germline lookup yields CDR1 MNHNS and CDR2 SASEGT. This CDR3 spans 15 amino acids. The V gene lost 7 bases and the J gene lost 1 base, with 16 bases spanning the gap. CDR3 DNA: TGTGCCAGCAAGACTCCGGACGGCAAGAACACTGAAGCTTTCTTT. As protein: CASKTPDGKNTEAFF.

V usage is TRBV13 and J usage is TRBJ2-5, with 8 bases fitting TRBD2. V lost 6 bases and J lost 4; bases outside the gene matches: 7. Germline loops: CDR1 PRHDT, CDR2 FYEKMQ (reference sequence). The CDR3 has 14 amino acids. For the CDR3, the DNA is TGTGCCAGCAGACCGGGACTAGGGGGAGAGACCCAGTACTTC. Protein sequence: CASRPGLGGETQYF.

The V gene is TRBV6-5, the J gene TRBJ1-4; D may be TRBD1 (6 bases). V was cut by 5 bases and J by 3 bases, with 10 bases left in between. This CDR3 is 14 amino acids long. Germline loops: CDR1 MNHEY, CDR2 SVGAGI. The CDR3 bases are TGTGCCAGCAGTGAACGGGGGCCTAATGAAAAACTGTTTTTT. It translates to CASSERGPNEKLFF.

In its sample, this clone was seen a few times. This rearrangement joins TRBV19 to TRBJ1-2, with D tentatively TRBD1 (6 bases). The germline V gene has CDR1 LNHDA and CDR2 SQIVND (reference sequence). CDR3 length equals 13 residues. V was clipped by 3 bases and J by 8 bases, with 13 bases between them. This chain's CDR3 is CASSITGRGGYTF. For the CDR3, the DNA is TGTGCCAGTAGTATCACAGGGCGCGGCGGCTACACCTTC.

The chain combines TRBV4-2 with TRBJ1-1; no firm D call. The CDR3 contains 12 residues. Trimming took 3 bases from V and 4 from J, leaving 6 bases between them. Germline V gene sequence: CDR1 LGHNA, CDR2 YNFKEQ. The CDR3 sequence: CASSQASTEAFF. The CDR3 DNA reads as TGTGCCAGCAGCCAGGCGTCCACTGAAGCTTTCTTT.

This clone came up once. The chain has TRBV6-1 and TRBJ1-1, with D hard to call. Trimming cost V 5 bases and J 4 bases, with 14 bases left between them. CDR1 is MNHNS, CDR2 SASEGT, per germline. The CDR3 totals 14 residues. CDR3 coding DNA: TGTGCCAGCAGTCCATGGGCTGCTCTCACTGAAGCTTTCTTT. Amino acid sequence: CASSPWAALTEAFF.

J is TRBJ1-6 and V is TRBV2; unclear D gene. The CDR3 has 13 amino acids. From germline, CDR1 is SNHLY and CDR2 FYNNEI. Deletions cut 4 bases from V and 10 bases from J, with 11 bases between. DNA for the CDR3: TGTGCCAGCAGTGCCGGGGTTAGCTCACCCCTCCACTTT. Residues: CASSAGVSSPLHF.

This rearrangement joins TRBV28 to TRBJ1-1; no clear D. Germline lookup yields CDR1 MDHEN and CDR2 SYDVKM. The V end lost 9 bases, the J end lost 2 bases, and 7 bases lay between the germline ends. This CDR3 has 11 amino acids. CDR3 residues: CASLENTEAFF. DNA for the CDR3: TGTGCCAGTCTGGAAAACACTGAAGCTTTCTTT. Drawing the rest from reference TRBV28 and TRBJ1-1, the complete variable domain is DVKVTQSSRYLVKRTGEKVFLECVQDMDHENMFWYRQDPGLGLRLIYFSYDVKMKEKGDIPEGYSVSREKKERFSLILESASTNQTSMYLCASLENTEAFFGQGTRLTVV.

This clone was counted between two and nine times. J is TRBJ2-7 and V is TRBV5-4; weak D call: TRBD2 (6 bases). Germline assignment: CDR1 SGHNT and CDR2 YYREEE (reference sequence). Trimming took off 4 bases at V and 0 bases at J, with 8 bases between the two ends. CDR3 length equals 13 residues. CDR3 sequence: CASSHGGSYEQYV. Written as DNA, the CDR3 is TGTGCCAGCAGCCACGGGGGCTCCTACGAGCAGTACGTC.

The V and J genes are TRBV10-1 and TRBJ2-5; D is ambiguous. Germline assignment: CDR1 WNHNN and CDR2 SYGVQD (reference sequence). Between the trimmed V and J ends, which lost 5 bases and 5 bases, there was a span of 12 bases. The CDR3 has 13 amino acids. This chain's CDR3 is CASSRTVGETQYF. The CDR3 DNA reads as TGCGCCAGCAGTAGGACGGTAGGGGAGACCCAGTACTTC.

This chain joins TRBV11-2 and TRBJ1-4; TRBD1 matches 8 bases. Germline lookup yields CDR1 SGHAT and CDR2 FQNNGV. CDR3 length equals 15 residues. With V trimmed by 1 base and J by 8 bases, 6 bases remained unmatched. The DNA of the CDR3 is TGTGCCAGCAGCTTAGCAGGGGGCTATGACGAAAAACTGTTTTTT. It codes for CASSLAGGYDEKLFF. Complete variable domain (other parts from reference TRBV11-2 and TRBJ1-4): EAGVAQSPRYKIIEKRQSVAFWCNPISGHATLYWYQQILGQGPKLLIQFQNNGVVDDSQLPKDRFSAERLKGVDSTLKIQPAKLEDSAVYLCASSLAGGYDEKLFFGSGTQLSVL.

This sequence joins TRBV6-5 and TRBJ1-1; the D is unclear. This CDR3 region has 13 residues. Looked up from germline, CDR1 is MNHEY and CDR2 is SVGAGI. V gave up 4 bases and J gave up 0 bases, with 6 bases separating them. CDR3 in amino acids: CASSSQVNTEAFF. CDR3 DNA sequence: TGTGCCAGCAGTTCCCAGGTGAACACTGAAGCTTTCTTT.

The count of this clone is one. The chain joins TRBV10-3 to TRBJ1-6, with a tentative D call TRBD1 (5 bases). CDR3 size: 15 residues. V was shortened by 10 bases and J by 7 bases, with 20 bases between the two germline ends. Germline assignment: CDR1 ENHRY and CDR2 SYGVKD. CDR3: CATRVGEEVNSPLHF. The CDR3 nucleotides read TGTGCCACTCGAGTAGGGGAGGAGGTCAATTCACCCCTCCACTTT.

The chain recombines TRBV7-2 with TRBJ1-2, with a tentative D call TRBD1 (5 bases). V gave up 3 bases and J gave up 7 bases, with 15 bases separating them. This CDR3 contains 14 residues. Germline values: CDR1 SGHTA, CDR2 FQGNSA. The CDR3 DNA reads TGTGCCAGCAGCTTCCGGGACTTTACTGGTGGCTACACCTTC. Its protein is CASSFRDFTGGYTF.

J is TRBJ1-2 and V is TRBV6-1, with D hard to call. Between the trimmed V and J ends, which lost 7 bases and 6 bases, there was a span of 12 bases. This CDR3 comprises 12 residues. In germline, CDR1 is MNHNS, CDR2 SASEGT. CDR3 residues: CASTSAFDGYTF. In DNA, the CDR3 is TGTGCCAGCACCTCGGCTTTCGATGGCTACACCTTC.

This rearrangement joins TRBV6-5 to TRBJ1-2; 7 bases are a match to TRBD1. J gave up 4 bases and V 7 bases, and 9 bases lay outside the gene matches. Germline assignment: CDR1 MNHEY and CDR2 SVGAGI. The CDR3 length is 14 residues. CDR3: CASTPGSGGYGYTF. DNA of the CDR3: TGTGCCAGCACCCCGGGGTCAGGGGGCTATGGCTACACCTTC.

The chain is built from TRBV7-8 and TRBJ2-3; the match to TRBD1 covers 10 bases. The CDR3 sequence is 16 residues long. The ends lost 7 bases at V and 0 bases at J; junction bases unmatched: 7. CDR1 and CDR2 (germline): SGHVS, FQNEAQ. The CDR3 region is CASTHAGQGSTDTQYF. The CDR3 nucleotides are TGTGCCAGCACTCATGCGGGACAGGGGAGCACAGATACGCAGTATTTT.

To note about this clone: One junction end disagrees with the germline gene, perhaps due to a read error. CDR3 in amino acids: CASSLAGGHPIYGYTF. For the CDR3, the DNA is TGTGCCAGCAGCCTAGCGGGGGGACACCCTATCTATGGCTACACCTTC. V is TRBV7-8 and J is TRBJ1-2; D might be TRBD1 (6 bases). The CDR3 spans 16 residues. Looked up from germline, CDR1 is SGHVS and CDR2 is FQNEAQ.

In its sample, this clone was seen once. The V and J genes are TRBV13 and TRBJ2-5; 7 positions match TRBD1. The end of the DNA aligns better with TRBJ2-7, so the J call may be wrong. In germline, CDR1 is PRHDT, CDR2 FYEKMQ (reference sequence). The CDR3 runs 15 residues. In DNA form, the CDR3 reads TGTGCCAGCAGCTCCGACAGGGATGCGTTAAACGAGCAGTACTTC. It codes for CASSSDRDALNEQYF.

The gene calls are TRBV6-1 and TRBJ1-6, with D perhaps matching TRBD1 (5 bases). CDR1 is MNHNS, CDR2 SASEGT, per germline. This CDR3 region has 14 residues. V gave up 4 bases and J gave up 5 bases, with 9 bases separating them. This CDR3 is CASSGRGNNSPLHF. For the CDR3, the DNA is TGTGCCAGCAGTGGCCGGGGGAATAATTCACCCCTCCACTTT.

The chain has TRBV4-2 and TRBJ2-1; unclear D gene. Deletions cut 1 base from V and 5 bases from J, with 12 bases between. This CDR3 is 15 amino acids long. Germline V gives CDR1 LGHNA, CDR2 YNFKEQ. The CDR3 protein is CASSQVGGKDNEQFF. For the CDR3, the DNA is TGTGCCAGCAGCCAAGTGGGTGGGAAGGACAATGAGCAGTTCTTC.

The CDR3 nucleotides read TGTGCCAGCAGCTTATCTGAGGTCGCTGAAGCTTTCTTT. It codes for CASSLSEVAEAFF. This rearrangement joins TRBV7-6 to TRBJ1-1; unclear D gene. The V end was cut by 2 bases, the J end by 6 bases, with 10 bases between. Germline V lookup: CDR1 SGHVS, CDR2 FNYEAQ. The CDR3 totals 13 residues.